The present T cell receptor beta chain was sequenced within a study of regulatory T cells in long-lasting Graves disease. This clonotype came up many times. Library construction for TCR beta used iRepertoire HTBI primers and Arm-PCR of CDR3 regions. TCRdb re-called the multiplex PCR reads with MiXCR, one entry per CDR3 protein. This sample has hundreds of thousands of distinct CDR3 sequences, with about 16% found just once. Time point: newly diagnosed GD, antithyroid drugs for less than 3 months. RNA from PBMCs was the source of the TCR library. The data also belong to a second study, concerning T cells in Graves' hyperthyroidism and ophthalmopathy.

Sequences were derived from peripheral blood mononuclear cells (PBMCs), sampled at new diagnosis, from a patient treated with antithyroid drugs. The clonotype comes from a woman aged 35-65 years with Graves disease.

The CDR3 DNA is TGTGCCAGCAGTTTTGGTGTAAGGGAGGCCGACACTGAAGCTTTCTTT. It codes for CASSFGVREADTEAFF. The chain joins TRBV12-3 or TRBV12-4 to TRBJ1-1, with D unresolved. The CDR3 is 16 residues long. V lost 3 bases and J 3 bases, leaving 17 bases between the germline ends.